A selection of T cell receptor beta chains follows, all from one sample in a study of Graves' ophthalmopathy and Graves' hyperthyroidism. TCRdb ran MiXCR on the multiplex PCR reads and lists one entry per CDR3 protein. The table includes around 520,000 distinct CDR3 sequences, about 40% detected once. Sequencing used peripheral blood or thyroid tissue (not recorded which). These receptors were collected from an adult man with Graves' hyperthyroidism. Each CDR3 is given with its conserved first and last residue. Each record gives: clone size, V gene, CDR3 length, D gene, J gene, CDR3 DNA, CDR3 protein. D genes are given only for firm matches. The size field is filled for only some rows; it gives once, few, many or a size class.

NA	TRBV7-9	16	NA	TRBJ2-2	TGTGCCAGCAGCTTAGGCGGCGGCGCGAACACCGGGGAGCTGTCTTGG	CASSLGGGANTGELSW
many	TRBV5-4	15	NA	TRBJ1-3	TGTGCCAGCAGCTTGGCAGGGGTTTTTGGAAACACCATATATTTT	CASSLAGVFGNTIYF
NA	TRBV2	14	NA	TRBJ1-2	TGTGCCAGCAGGGAAGGGGGACTGAACTCTGGAAACACCTTC	CASREGGLNSGNTF
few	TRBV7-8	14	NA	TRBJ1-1	TGTGCCAGCAGTTACATACAGGGAAACACTGAAGCTTTCTTT	CASSYIQGNTEAFF
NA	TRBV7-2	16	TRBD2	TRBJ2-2	TGTGCCAGCAGCTTGACTAGCGGGGAAACGGTCGGGGAGCTGTTTTTT	CASSLTSGETVGELFF
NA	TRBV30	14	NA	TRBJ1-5	TGTGCCTGGAGTTCCGTAAGGGGTGGTCAGCCCCAGCATTTT	CAWSSVRGGQPQHF
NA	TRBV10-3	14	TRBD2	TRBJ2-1	TGTGCCATCAGTGAGTCTGCGGGAGTGAATGAGCAGTTCTTC	CAISESAGVNEQFF
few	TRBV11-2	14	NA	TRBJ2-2	TGTGCCAGCAGGGCAGGGCTCTACGCCGGGGAGCTGTTTTTT	CASRAGLYAGELFF
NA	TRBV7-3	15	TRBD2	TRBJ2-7	TGTGCCAGCAGATCTATCAGGGAGGGCCCCTACGAGCAGTACTTC	CASRSIREGPYEQYF
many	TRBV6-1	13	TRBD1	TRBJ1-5	TGTGCCAGCAGGGACAGGGTCCATCAGCCCCAGCATTTT	CASRDRVHQPQHF
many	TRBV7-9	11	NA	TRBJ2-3	TGTGCCAGCGGGACCACAGATACGCAGTATTTT	CASGTTDTQYF
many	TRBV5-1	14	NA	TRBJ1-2	TGCGCCAGCAGCTTGGCCGATAACAAGGATGGCTACACCTTC	CASSLADNKDGYTF
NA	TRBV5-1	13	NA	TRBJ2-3	TGCGCCAGCAGCTTGTCGGGATCAGATACGCAGTATTTT	CASSLSGSDTQYF
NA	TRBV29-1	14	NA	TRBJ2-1	TGCAGCGCTGGACGGTCTGGATCCTACAATGAGCAGTTCTTC	CSAGRSGSYNEQFF
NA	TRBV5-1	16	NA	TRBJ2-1	TGCGCCAGCAGCTTAGCCCCCCCCAGGGGATTGAATGAGCAGTTCTTC	CASSLAPPRGLNEQFF
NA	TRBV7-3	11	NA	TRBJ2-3	TGTGCCAGCCGCCCCCTAAATACGCAGTATTTT	CASRPLNTQYF
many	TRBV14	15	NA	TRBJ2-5	TGTGCCAGCAGCCAATACATAGGGATCGAAGAGACCCAGTACTTC	CASSQYIGIEETQYF
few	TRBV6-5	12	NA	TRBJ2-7	TGTGCCTGTGGACAGTATCTCTACGAGCAGTACTTC	CACGQYLYEQYF
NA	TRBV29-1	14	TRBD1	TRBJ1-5	TGCAGCGTTGTTGTGACAGGGGTGGTCCAGCCCCAGCATTTT	CSVVVTGVVQPQHF
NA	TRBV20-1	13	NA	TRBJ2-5	TGCAGTGCTAGAGTGTCACAGGGAGAGACCCAGTACTTC	CSARVSQGETQYF
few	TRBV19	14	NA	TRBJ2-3	TGTGCCAGTAGGTTCGGGAGCGGCGCAGATACGCAGTATTTT	CASRFGSGADTQYF
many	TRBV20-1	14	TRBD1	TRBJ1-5	TGCAGTGCTGGGGTTCGACAGGGGAATCAGCCCCAGCATTTT	CSAGVRQGNQPQHF
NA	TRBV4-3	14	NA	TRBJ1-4	TGCGCCAGCAGTCAATCAGGCGTGGGTGAAAAACTGTTTTTT	CASSQSGVGEKLFF
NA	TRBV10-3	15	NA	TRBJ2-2	TGTGCCATCAGTGTCAAGGGGGTGAACACCGGGGAGCTGTTTTTT	CAISVKGVNTGELFF
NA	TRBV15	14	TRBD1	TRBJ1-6	TGTGCCACCAGCAGAGGGGACAGGGGTTCACCCCTCCACTTT	CATSRGDRGSPLHF
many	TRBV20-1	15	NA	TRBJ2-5	TGCAGTGCTAGAGATCCCGCACCCCAAGGGGAGACCCAGTACTTC	CSARDPAPQGETQYF
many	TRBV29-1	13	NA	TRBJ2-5	TGCAGCGTTGAAAAGGGTCGGGAAGAGACCCAGTACTTC	CSVEKGREETQYF
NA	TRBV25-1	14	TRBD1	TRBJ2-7	TGTGCCAGCCTAGCTTCAGGGGGCCGGGGCGAGCAGTACTTC	CASLASGGRGEQYF
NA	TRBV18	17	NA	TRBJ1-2	TGTGCCAGCTCACCACCGTCGCGGGGCCGTACAAAATATGGCTACACCTTC	CASSPPSRGRTKYGYTF
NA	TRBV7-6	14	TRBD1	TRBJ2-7	TGTGCCAGCAGCCCGGGACAGGGAGGCGGCGAGCAGTACTTC	CASSPGQGGGEQYF
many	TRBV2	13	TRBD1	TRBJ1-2	TGTGCCGGTCGACAGGGGGCTTCCTATGGCTACACCTTC	CAGRQGASYGYTF
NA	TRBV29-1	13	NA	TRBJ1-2	TGCAGCCTTGAGGGTGAGGGTGTGGAGGGCTACACCTTT	CSLEGEGVEGYTF
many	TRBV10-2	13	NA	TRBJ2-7	TGCGCCAGCAGCGTCCTGCCGCAGGAGGAGCAGTACTTC	CASSVLPQEEQYF
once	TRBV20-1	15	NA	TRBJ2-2	TGCAGTGCCAGCGGAGGGCAGGGTTGGACCGGGGAGCTGTTTTTT	CSASGGQGWTGELFF
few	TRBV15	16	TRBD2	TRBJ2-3	TGTGCCACCAGCGGAGGACTAGCGGGAAATGCAGATACGCAGTATTTT	CATSGGLAGNADTQYF
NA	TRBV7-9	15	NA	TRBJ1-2	TGTGCCAGCAGCTTATGGGGGGAGGGGGGCAGCGTCTACACCTTC	CASSLWGEGGSVYTF
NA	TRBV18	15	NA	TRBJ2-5	TGTGCCAGCTCACCTGTTTCAGGGGACCAAGAGACCCAGTACTTC	CASSPVSGDQETQYF
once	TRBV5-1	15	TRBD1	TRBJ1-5	TGCGCCAGCAGGTCGGCAGGGGGCGGCAATCAACCCCAGCATTTT	CASRSAGGGNQPQHF
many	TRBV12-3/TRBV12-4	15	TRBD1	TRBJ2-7	TGTGCCAGCAGTTTTCGGGGACAGGGGGCTTACGAGCAGTACTTC	CASSFRGQGAYEQYF
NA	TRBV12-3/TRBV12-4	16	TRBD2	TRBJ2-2	TGTGCCAGCAGTTCCCTTAGCGGGCTGAACACCGGGGAGCTGTTTTTT	CASSSLSGLNTGELFF
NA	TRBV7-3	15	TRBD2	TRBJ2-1	TGTGCCAGCAGCTTCCTAGCGGGAGGGCCCAATGAGCAGTTCTTC	CASSFLAGGPNEQFF
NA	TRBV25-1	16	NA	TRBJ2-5	TGTGCCAGCAGTGATCCTAGGCGGGCGACCCAAGAGACCCAGTACTTC	CASSDPRRATQETQYF